This T cell receptor (beta chain) was captured by sequencing in a study of blood T cells in healthy people across ages. The amount of total RNA extracted per sample was at least 6 micrograms. Between the trimmed V and J ends, which lost 2 bases and 5 bases, there was a span of 14 bases. The CDR3 length is 15 residues. Germline V lookup: CDR1 SGDLS, CDR2 YYNGEE. Primers used in a second PCR of roughly 6 to 11 cycles were a sample-barcoded 5' primer and a J-beta primer mix. TCRdb independently ran MiXCR on the 5' RACE reads; one entry per CDR3 protein. Seen here are roughly 1.7 million distinct CDR3 sequences, around 36% observed once, and the top ten hold 10% to 12%.

Sequenced input: blood. The sequence derives from a woman aged 25-40 years in good health. The chain has TRBV9 and TRBJ2-1; no clear D. The CDR3 spells CASSVQEVVDNEQFF. The CDR3 DNA follows: TGTGCCAGCAGCGTCCAGGAAGTGGTGGACAATGAGCAGTTCTTC.